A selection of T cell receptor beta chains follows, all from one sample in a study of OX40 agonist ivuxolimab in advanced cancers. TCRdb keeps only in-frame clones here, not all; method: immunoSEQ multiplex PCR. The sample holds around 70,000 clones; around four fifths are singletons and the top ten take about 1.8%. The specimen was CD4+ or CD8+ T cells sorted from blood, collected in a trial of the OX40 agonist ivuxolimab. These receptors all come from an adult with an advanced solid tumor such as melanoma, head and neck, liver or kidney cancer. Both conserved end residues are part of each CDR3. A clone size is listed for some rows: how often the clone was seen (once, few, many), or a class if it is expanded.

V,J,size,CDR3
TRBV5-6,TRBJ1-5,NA,CASSWGQSNQPQHF
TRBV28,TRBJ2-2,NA,CASSSSGSHDTGELFF
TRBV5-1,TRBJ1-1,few,CASSLQGARYTEAFF
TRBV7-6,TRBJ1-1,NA,CASSLIPSGGYTEAFF
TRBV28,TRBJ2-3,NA,CASLAGGGGTQYF
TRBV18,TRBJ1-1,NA,CASSPPGLAAEAFF
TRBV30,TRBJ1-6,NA,CAWSVRSPINSPLHF
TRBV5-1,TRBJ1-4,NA,CASSRRGQGDEKLFF
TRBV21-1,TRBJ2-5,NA,CASSPPGETQYF
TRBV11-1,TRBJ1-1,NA,CASSLAVGTGAYTEAFF
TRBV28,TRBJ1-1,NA,CASSLGELMNTEAFF
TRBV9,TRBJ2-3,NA,CASSAYWGLSTDTQYF
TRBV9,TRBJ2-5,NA,CASGTTETQYF
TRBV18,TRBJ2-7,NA,CASSPPRERDTYEQYF
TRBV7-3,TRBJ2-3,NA,CASSLSLGGTQYF
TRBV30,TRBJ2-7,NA,CAWSLIQGAYREQYF
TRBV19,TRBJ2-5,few,CASSMTLGGTQYF
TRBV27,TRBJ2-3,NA,CASSLFSGGPDTQYF
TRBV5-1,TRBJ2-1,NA,CASSLAGAVSYNEQFF
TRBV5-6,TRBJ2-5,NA,CASRSPDREVAETQYF
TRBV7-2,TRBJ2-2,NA,CASSSQGNTGELFF
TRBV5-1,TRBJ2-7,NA,CASSLAGSGAGEQYF
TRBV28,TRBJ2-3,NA,CASPPGGVGTDTQYF
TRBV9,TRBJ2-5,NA,CASNRTGKETQYF
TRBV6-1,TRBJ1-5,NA,CASSEPGHDQPQHF
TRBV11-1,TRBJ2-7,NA,CASSHPGQGAYEQYF
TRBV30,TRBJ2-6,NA,CAWSVPGYTGGEDSGANVLTF